This T cell receptor (beta chain) stems from a study of cytomegalovirus exposure and HLA in healthy donors. General study points: Cytomegalovirus status was reportedly diagnosed by the classifier with high specificity and sensitivity. In vitro data verified a few CMV-associated chains as specific for CMV antigens.

The donors were members of the approximately 130-subject validation cohort (separate from the approximately 670-subject first cohort). Profiled with immunoSEQ multiplex PCR; TCRdb holds only in-frame clones, not every one. Counted here are roughly 350,000 clones, 80% to 90% occurring once; the ten biggest clones make up under 0.85%. CDR3 length: 15 residues. V was pared by 4 bases and J by 7 bases, with 12 bases of the junction left unmatched. Germline assignment: CDR1 MDHEN and CDR2 SYDVKM. Comments on this clone: Its antigen is unidentified.

Material: PBMCs. The source of this sequence is a woman between 18 and 29 years old in good health and CMV-seronegative. The V and J genes are TRBV28 and TRBJ2-7; 8 bases are shared with TRBD1. In nucleotides, the CDR3 is TGTGCCAGCAGTTCACCGACAGGGGAAAGGATGGAGCAGTACTTC. Translation gives CASSSPTGERMEQYF. Full variable domain (outside the CDR3, taken from reference TRBV28 and TRBJ2-7): DVKVTQSSRYLVKRTGEKVFLECVQDMDHENMFWYRQDPGLGLRLIYFSYDVKMKEKGDIPEGYSVSREKKERFSLILESASTNQTSMYLCASSSPTGERMEQYFGPGTRLTVT.